This passage covers 9 T cell receptor beta chains from one sample sequenced in a study of blood T cell repertoires in COVID-19. The assay was immunoSEQ multiplex PCR, and TCRdb's table has in-frame clones only and misses some. This table holds some 380,000 clones, around 89% found once. Sequenced: peripheral blood. Every receptor here comes from a man aged 18 to 29 with active or convalescent COVID-19.

The chain links TRBV5-6 to TRBJ1-1, with a possible D match to TRBD1 (5 bases). V was clipped by 0 bases and J by 6 bases, with 9 bases between them. The CDR3 length is 13 residues. Germline loops: CDR1 SGHDT, CDR2 YYEEEE. CDR3 residues: CASSLGGSPEAFF. CDR3 DNA sequence: TGTGCCAGCAGCTTGGGGGGCAGCCCTGAAGCTTTCTTT.

The chain has TRBV5-6 and TRBJ1-5, with TRBD1 matching over 11 bases. V shed 3 bases, J shed 6 bases, and the junction held 11 bases outside the gene matches. The germline V gene has CDR1 SGHDT and CDR2 YYEEEE. The CDR3 has 17 amino acids. The CDR3 DNA reads TGTGCCAGCAGCTACCGGACAGGGGGCAATATAATTCAGCCCCAGCATTTT. This codes for CASSYRTGGNIIQPQHF.

This clone was counted between two and nine times. The chain recombines TRBV6-4 with TRBJ1-4; D remains unclear. The V gene lost 9 bases and the J gene lost 10 bases, with 6 bases spanning the gap. This CDR3 has 9 amino acids. The germline gives CDR1 MRHNA, CDR2 SNTAGT. DNA of the CDR3: TGTGCCAGTCCCCGAAAACTGTTTTTT. Amino acids: CASPRKLFF.

About this clone itself: The same CDR3 can be traced to other DNA sequences in this sample. The chain has TRBV9 and TRBJ1-6, with TRBD1 identical over 7 bases. V was clipped by 0 bases and J by 7 bases; unmatched bases: 1. The CDR3 spans 14 residues. Germline V lookup: CDR1 SGDLS, CDR2 YYNGEE. CDR3 nucleotides: TGTGCCAGCAGCGTAGGACAGGGAAATTCACCCCTCCACTTT. Protein sequence: CASSVGQGNSPLHF.

The genes are TRBV6-5 and TRBJ1-2; 8 bases match TRBD1. CDR1 MNHEY and CDR2 SVGAGI come from the germline V gene. The V and J ends lost 0 bases and 6 bases, in that order; junction bases with no gene match: 3. CDR3 length: 14 amino acids. CDR3 sequence (DNA): TGTGCCAGCAGTTACTCGATCAGGGGGCATGGCTACACCTTC. The encoded protein is CASSYSIRGHGYTF.

This clone has only one observation. The J gene is TRBJ2-7, the V gene TRBV7-3; the D gene is possibly TRBD2 (6 bases). Germline V gene sequence: CDR1 SGHTA, CDR2 FQGTGA. The CDR3 has 13 residues. Trimming took 5 bases from V and 6 from J, leaving 14 bases between them. The CDR3 DNA sequence: TGTGCCAGCAGCGAAGGTGGAGGGAGCGAGCAGTACTTC. Translated, it gives CASSEGGGSEQYF.

The chain uses TRBV29-1 and TRBJ1-2; 8 bases agree with TRBD1. Unmatched junction bases numbered 3, after V lost 0 bases and J lost 6 bases. Germline CDR1 and CDR2: SQVTM and ANQGSEA. The CDR3 contains 13 residues. The CDR3 DNA is TGCAGCGTTGAAGACAGGGGGCGCGATGGCTACACCTTC. Its translation is CSVEDRGRDGYTF. The full variable domain, rest sourced from reference TRBV29-1 and TRBJ1-2, is SAVISQKPSRDICQRGTSLTIQCQVDSQVTMMFWYRQQPGQSLTLIATANQGSEATYESGFVIDKFPISRPNLTFSTLTVSNMSPEDSSIYLCSVEDRGRDGYTFGSGTRLTVV.

The V and J genes are TRBV4-3 and TRBJ1-5, with 7 bases aligning to TRBD1. This CDR3 spans 17 amino acids. Germline V CDR1 and CDR2: LGHNA, YSLEER. The V and J ends lost 1 base and 4 bases, in that order; junction bases with no gene match: 10. The CDR3 here is CASSQGTGPSSNQPQHF. In DNA, the CDR3 is TGCGCCAGCAGCCAAGGGACAGGCCCTTCATCTAATCAGCCCCAGCATTTT.

V usage is TRBV7-2 and J usage is TRBJ2-2; TRBD2 might be the D (5 bases). The CDR3 spans 15 residues. The ends were cut back, 5 bases at V and 0 bases at J, with 10 bases in the middle. CDR1 and CDR2 from the germline V gene are SGHTA and FQGNSA. CDR3 protein: CASSQSGSNTGELFF. In nucleotides, the CDR3 is TGTGCCAGCAGCCAAAGCGGTTCGAACACCGGGGAGCTGTTTTTT.